The sequence of this T cell receptor beta chain was determined in a study of technical replicates of blood from a handful of donors. Germline loops: CDR1 MNHEY, CDR2 SVGAGI. CDR3 length: 16 amino acids. Trimming stripped 4 bases from V and 4 bases from J, with 20 bases between. Generated by immunoSEQ multiplex PCR, the TCRdb table keeps only in-frame clones and is missing some. The sample contains more than 75,000 clones, 80% to 90% of which appear only once. This chain links TRBV6-5 with TRBJ2-7; possible D gene TRBD1, 6 bases. Input material: PBMCs. The receptor was derived from a human donor in good health. Some clones in this sample may be carry-over from other donors' samples. The chain's CDR3 is CASSLNRDPGPYEQYF. DNA for the CDR3: TGTGCCAGCAGTTTAAACAGGGACCCGGGACCTTACGAGCAGTACTTC.